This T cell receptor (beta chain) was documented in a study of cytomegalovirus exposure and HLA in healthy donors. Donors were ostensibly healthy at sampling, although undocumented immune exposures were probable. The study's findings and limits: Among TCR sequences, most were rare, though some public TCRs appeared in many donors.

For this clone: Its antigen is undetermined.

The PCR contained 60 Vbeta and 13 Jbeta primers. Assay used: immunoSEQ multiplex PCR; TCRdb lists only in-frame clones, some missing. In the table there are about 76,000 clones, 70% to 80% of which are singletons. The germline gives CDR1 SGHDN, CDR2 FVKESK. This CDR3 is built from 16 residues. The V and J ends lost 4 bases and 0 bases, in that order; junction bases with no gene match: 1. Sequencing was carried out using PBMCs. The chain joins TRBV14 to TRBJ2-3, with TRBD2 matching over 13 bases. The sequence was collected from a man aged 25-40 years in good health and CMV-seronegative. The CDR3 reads CASSRGLAGSTDTQYF. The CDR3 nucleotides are TGTGCCAGCAGCCGGGGACTAGCGGGGAGCACAGATACGCAGTATTTT.